Below, 6 T cell receptor beta chains from the same sample are listed, as sequenced in a study of CD8+ T cells in alopecia areata. Following RNA extraction, reverse transcription yielded cDNA that acted as the sequencing template. Profiled with immunoSEQ multiplex PCR; TCRdb holds only in-frame clones, not every one. The data contain under 200,000 clones, 50% to 65% of them singletons. Treatment described: oral pan-JAK inhibitor, 5-10 mg twice daily. Source: CD4+ T cells sorted from blood, taken at week 24, from a patient treated with tofacitinib. Receptor source: a human donor with alopecia areata.

This sequence joins TRBV9 and TRBJ1-2; 8 nucleotides line up with TRBD1. V shed 3 bases, J shed 7 bases, and the junction held 5 bases outside the gene matches. Germline CDR1 reads SGDLS; CDR2 reads YYNGEE. The CDR3 runs 13 residues. This CDR3 reads CASSATTGVGYTF. As DNA, the CDR3 is TGTGCCAGCAGCGCAACGACAGGGGTTGGCTACACCTTC.

The chain is built from TRBV9 and TRBJ2-6; D uncertain. Germline lookup yields CDR1 SGDLS and CDR2 YYNGEE. CDR3 length: 15 amino acids. V gave up 4 bases and J gave up 3 bases, with 11 bases separating them. CDR3 sequence: CASSPRVGGANVLTF. In DNA form, the CDR3 reads TGTGCCAGCAGCCCACGTGTAGGTGGGGCCAACGTCCTGACTTTC. Full variable domain (outside the CDR3, taken from reference TRBV9 and TRBJ2-6): DSGVTQTPKHLITATGQRVTLRCSPRSGDLSVYWYQQSLDQGLQFLIQYYNGEERAKGNILERFSAQQFPDLHSELNLSSLELGDSALYFCASSPRVGGANVLTFGAGSRLTVL.

The rearrangement uses TRBV2 and TRBJ1-1, with TRBD1 as a possible D gene (6 bases). The CDR3 totals 14 residues. Germline assignment: CDR1 SNHLY and CDR2 FYNNEI. V dropped 7 bases and J dropped 1 base, with 13 bases sitting between them. The CDR3 here is CASTDRFGNTEAFF. The CDR3 bases are TGTGCCAGCACTGACAGGTTTGGGAACACTGAAGCTTTCTTT.

V usage is TRBV4-1 and J usage is TRBJ1-6; D remains unclear. Looked up from germline, CDR1 is MGHRA and CDR2 is YSYEKL. V was trimmed by 0 bases and J by 5 bases, leaving 14 bases between them. The CDR3 is made up of 17 amino acids. CDR3 coding DNA: TGCGCCAGCAGCCAAGACCCTCTCGGATTGGATAATTCACCCCTCCACTTT. This codes for CASSQDPLGLDNSPLHF.

The chain joins TRBV7-8 to TRBJ2-7; TRBD1 is a possible D gene (5 bases). V lost 6 bases to trimming and J lost 7 bases, with 10 bases between them. CDR1 is SGHVS, CDR2 FQNEAQ, per germline. This CDR3 has 11 residues. CDR3 in DNA: TGTGCCAGCAGAGGGGCACGAGAGCAGTACTTC. Protein product: CASRGAREQYF. Complete variable domain (other parts from reference TRBV7-8 and TRBJ2-7): GAGVSQSPRYKVAKRGQDVALRCDPISGHVSLFWYQQALGQGPEFLTYFQNEAQLDKSGLPSDRFFAERPEGSVSTLKIQRTQQEDSAVYLCASRGAREQYFGPGTRLTVT.

The chain employs TRBV5-1 and TRBJ2-2, with 8 bases lining up with TRBD1. V shed 3 bases, J shed 2 bases, and the junction held 6 bases outside the gene matches. The germline V gene has CDR1 SGHRS and CDR2 YFSETQ. The CDR3 consists of 16 residues. This CDR3 is CASSWRGQANTGELFF. Here the CDR3 DNA reads TGCGCCAGCAGCTGGAGGGGACAGGCTAACACCGGGGAGCTGTTTTTT.